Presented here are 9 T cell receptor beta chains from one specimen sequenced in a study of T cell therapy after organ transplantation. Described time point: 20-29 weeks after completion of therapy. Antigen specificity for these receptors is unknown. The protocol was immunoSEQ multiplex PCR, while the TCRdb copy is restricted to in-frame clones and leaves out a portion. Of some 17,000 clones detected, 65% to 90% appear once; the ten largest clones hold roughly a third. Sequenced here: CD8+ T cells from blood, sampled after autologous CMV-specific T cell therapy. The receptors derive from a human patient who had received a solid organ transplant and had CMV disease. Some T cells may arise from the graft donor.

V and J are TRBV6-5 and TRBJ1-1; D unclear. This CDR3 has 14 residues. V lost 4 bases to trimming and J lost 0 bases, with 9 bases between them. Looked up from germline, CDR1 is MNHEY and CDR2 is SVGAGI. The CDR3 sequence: CASSWEGMNTEAFF. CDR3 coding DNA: TGTGCCAGCAGTTGGGAGGGCATGAACACTGAAGCTTTCTTT.

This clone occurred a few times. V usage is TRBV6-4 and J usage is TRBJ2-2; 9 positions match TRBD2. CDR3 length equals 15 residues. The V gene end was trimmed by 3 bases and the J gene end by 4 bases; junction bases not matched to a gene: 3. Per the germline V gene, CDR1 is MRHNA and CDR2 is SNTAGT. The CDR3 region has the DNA TGTGCCAGCAGTGAAGGGACTAGCTCCACCGGGGAGCTGTTTTTT. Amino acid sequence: CASSEGTSSTGELFF.

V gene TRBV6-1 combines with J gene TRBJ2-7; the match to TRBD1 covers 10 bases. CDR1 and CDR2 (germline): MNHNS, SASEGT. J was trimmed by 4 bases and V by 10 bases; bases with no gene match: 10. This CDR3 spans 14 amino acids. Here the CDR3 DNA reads TGTGCCACCACCCTTGGGGGACAGGGGTACGAGCAGTACTTC. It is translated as CATTLGGQGYEQYF.

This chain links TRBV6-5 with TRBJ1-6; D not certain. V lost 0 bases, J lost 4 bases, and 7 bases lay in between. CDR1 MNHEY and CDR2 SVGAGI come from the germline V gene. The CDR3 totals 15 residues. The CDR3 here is CASSYSIDYNSPLHF. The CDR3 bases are TGTGCCAGCAGTTACTCCATAGATTATAATTCACCCCTCCACTTT.

The CDR3 DNA reads TGTGCCAGCAGTGCTACTAGCGGGGGGGGGACAGATACGCAGTATTTT. Its translation: CASSATSGGGTDTQYF. This chain joins TRBV6-1 and TRBJ2-3, with TRBD2 identical over 13 bases. V was pared by 4 bases and J by 3 bases, with 4 bases of the junction left unmatched. Germline CDR1 is MNHNS and CDR2 is SASEGT. This CDR3 comprises 16 residues.

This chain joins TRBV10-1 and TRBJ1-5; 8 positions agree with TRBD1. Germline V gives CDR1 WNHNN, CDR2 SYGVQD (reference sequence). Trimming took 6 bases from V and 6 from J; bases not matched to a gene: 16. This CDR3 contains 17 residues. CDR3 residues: CASRKGGQGASGQPQHF. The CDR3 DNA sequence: TGCGCCAGCAGAAAGGGGGGGCAGGGGGCCTCGGGTCAGCCCCAGCATTTT.

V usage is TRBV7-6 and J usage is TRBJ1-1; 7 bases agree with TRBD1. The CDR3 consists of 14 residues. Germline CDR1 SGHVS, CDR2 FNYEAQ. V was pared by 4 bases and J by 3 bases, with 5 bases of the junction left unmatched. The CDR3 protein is CASSSWDRDTEAFF. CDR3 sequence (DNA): TGTGCCAGCAGCTCTTGGGACAGAGACACTGAAGCTTTCTTT.

For the CDR3, the DNA is TGTGCCAGCAGCTTAGTGTCGAGAGGGGAAAAACTGTTTTTT. This encodes CASSLVSRGEKLFF. The rearrangement uses TRBV7-9 and TRBJ1-4; no firm D call. The CDR3 contains 14 residues. V lost 1 base and J 8 bases, leaving 11 bases between the germline ends. CDR1 is SEHNR, CDR2 FQNEAQ, per germline (reference sequence).

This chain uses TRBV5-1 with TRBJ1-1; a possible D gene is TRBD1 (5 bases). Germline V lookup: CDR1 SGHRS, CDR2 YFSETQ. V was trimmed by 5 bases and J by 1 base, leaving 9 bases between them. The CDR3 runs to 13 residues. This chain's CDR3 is CASRGTENTEAFF. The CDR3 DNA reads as TGCGCCAGCAGGGGGACGGAGAACACTGAAGCTTTCTTT.